This T cell receptor (beta chain) was found in a study of blood T cell repertoires in COVID-19. In the study overall: T cells, B-cell-depleted T cells, or PBMCs provided the cDNA or gDNA that served as material.

Using immunoSEQ multiplex PCR, the repertoire was profiled, and TCRdb retains in-frame clones only, with some absent. The sample carries about 110,000 clones, more than 80% recorded once. The CDR3 has 16 residues. With 1 base clipped from V and 4 bases from J, the junction kept 9 bases outside the gene matches. Germline loops: CDR1 SEHNR, CDR2 FQNEAQ (reference sequence). This sequence originates from a woman aged 60-70 years with acute or convalescent COVID-19. The V gene is TRBV7-9, the J gene TRBJ1-2; 7 positions agree with TRBD1. The sequencing sample was made of peripheral blood. CDR3 DNA sequence: TGTGCCAGCAGCTTAGTTTTACAGGGGATCTCCTATGGCTACACCTTC. Its protein is CASSLVLQGISYGYTF.